The clone carrying this T cell receptor beta chain was seen only a few times. Its antigen is still unknown. This record belongs to a study of T-cell memory formation after mild COVID-19. General study findings and limits: Nothing showed for sure that second-wave clones peaking on day 37 were SARS-CoV-2 specific. Researchers report contracting CD4+ clones mostly in CM and EM, with CD8+ clones in EMRA.

TCRdb called the 5' RACE reads again in MiXCR, with one record for every CDR3 protein. The table has fewer than 550,000 distinct CDR3 sequences, 20% seen once. Trimming took 4 bases from V and 5 from J; bases not matched to a gene: 5. This CDR3 has 15 residues. Germline-derived CDR1 and CDR2 are SGHTA and FQGTGA. The J gene is TRBJ2-1, the V gene TRBV7-3; TRBD2 agrees at 10 bases. Source material: PBMCs or a T cell subset sorted from them (not recorded which). This TCR came from an adult woman who had mild COVID-19 (a few samples of this study predate the infection). Cell type and time point are not known. DNA of the CDR3: TGTGCCAGCAGCTCCCAACTAGCGGGAAACAATGAGCAGTTCTTC. It translates to CASSSQLAGNNEQFF.